These 9 T cell receptor beta chains came from one sample sequenced in a study of T cell responses to AZD1222 COVID-19 vaccine. Data came from immunoSEQ multiplex PCR; TCRdb stores just in-frame clones and leaves some out. The sample holds more than 60,000 clones, around four fifths seen once. The sample consisted of peripheral blood, taken 28 days after the second AZD1222 dose. These receptors were collected from an adult who received the AZD1222 COVID-19 vaccine.

The chain joins TRBV4-3 to TRBJ1-2; the D gene is possibly TRBD1 (6 bases). Germline lookup yields CDR1 LGHNA and CDR2 YSLEER. Between the trimmed V and J ends, which lost 0 bases and 4 bases, there was a span of 12 bases. There are 15 residues in the CDR3. CDR3 loop: CASSQEPGGGYGYTF. In DNA form, the CDR3 reads TGCGCCAGCAGCCAAGAGCCGGGGGGCGGCTATGGCTACACCTTC.

The table lists this clone with a count of one. V usage is TRBV2 and J usage is TRBJ2-2; D gene ambiguous. V shed 3 bases and J shed 5 bases, with 13 bases lying between them. Germline lookup yields CDR1 SNHLY and CDR2 FYNNEI. CDR3 size: 15 residues. Written as DNA, the CDR3 is TGTGCCAGCAGTGAGGCCCAGTTCGGGACCGGGGAGCTGTTTTTT. This translates into CASSEAQFGTGELFF.

The chain combines TRBV5-1 with TRBJ2-1, with D unclear. Between the trimmed V and J ends, which lost 1 base and 4 bases, there was a span of 6 bases. CDR3 length: 13 residues. Germline assignment: CDR1 SGHRS and CDR2 YFSETQ. In DNA, the CDR3 is TGCGCCAGCAGCTTGACAGATTACAATGAGCAGTTCTTC. Its protein is CASSLTDYNEQFF.

The V call is TRBV2, the J call TRBJ1-2, with a possible D match to TRBD1 (5 bases). Germline CDR1 and CDR2: SNHLY and FYNNEI. Trimming shortened V by 2 bases and J by 3 bases, and 22 bases separated the two germline ends. This CDR3 has 18 amino acids. This CDR3 is CASSEQKLGHLGDYGYTF. The CDR3 nucleotides are TGTGCCAGCAGTGAACAAAAGCTCGGACACCTGGGGGACTATGGCTACACCTTC.

The J gene is TRBJ2-3, the V gene TRBV18, with D maybe TRBD2 (6 bases). Germline CDR1 KGHSH, CDR2 LQKENI. V gave up 4 bases and J gave up 3 bases, with 8 bases separating them. The CDR3 runs to 13 residues. The CDR3 DNA sequence: TGTGCCAGCTCACTCGGGGGAACAGATACGCAGTATTTT. Amino acid sequence: CASSLGGTDTQYF.

This sequence joins TRBV10-3 and TRBJ1-5, with TRBD1 matching 7 bases. Germline CDR1 and CDR2: ENHRY and SYGVKD. The CDR3 is 15 amino acids. The J segment lost 6 bases and the V segment lost 3 bases, leaving 8 bases of the junction unmatched. DNA of the CDR3: TGTGCCATCAGTGAAATTGGGACAGTATTTCAGCCCCAGCATTTT. The encoded protein is CAISEIGTVFQPQHF.

CDR3 sequence: CASSFGGGSSNQPQHF. The CDR3 coding sequence is TGTGCCAGCAGCTTTGGGGGCGGGTCGAGCAATCAGCCCCAGCATTTT. The genes are TRBV5-8 and TRBJ1-5, with D maybe TRBD1 (6 bases). With 2 bases removed from V and 1 base from J, the gap between germline ends came to 13 bases. CDR1 is SGHTS, CDR2 YDEGEE, per germline. The CDR3 consists of 16 residues.

The chain couples TRBV19 to TRBJ2-3; D remains ambiguous. The V gene lost 2 bases and the J gene lost 7 bases, with 4 bases spanning the gap. There are 11 residues in the CDR3. In germline, CDR1 is LNHDA, CDR2 SQIVND (reference sequence). The CDR3 nucleotides read TGTGCCAGTAGTATAAGTAATACGCAGTATTTT. It specifies CASSISNTQYF. The full variable domain, completed using reference TRBV19 and TRBJ2-3, is DGGITQSPKYLFRKEGQNVTLSCEQNLNHDAMYWYRQDPGQGLRLIYYSQIVNDFQKGDIAEGYSVSREKKESFPLTVTSAQKNPTAFYLCASSISNTQYFGPGTRLTVL.

This chain connects TRBV28 to TRBJ2-2, with TRBD2 identical over 14 bases. The CDR3 is 19 amino acids. V lost 5 bases to trimming and J lost 7 bases; unmatched junction nucleotides: 15. Looked up from germline, CDR1 is MDHEN and CDR2 is SYDVKM. The CDR3 coding sequence is TGTGCCAGCAGTGACGCGACCCCCCGGACTAGCGGGAGGAGCGGGGAGCTGTTTTTT. It specifies CASSDATPRTSGRSGELFF.